The 18 T cell receptor beta chains below all came from one sample that was sequenced in a study of glioma-infiltrating T cells after dendritic cell vaccination. Sequencing was performed with immunoSEQ multiplex PCR; in TCRdb, only in-frame clones are kept and a portion is missing. The sample records some 70,000 clones, 81% being singletons. This specimen consisted of blood, obtained before dendritic cell vaccination. The receptor set was obtained from a human donor with glioblastoma.

The chain employs TRBV11-3 and TRBJ2-1; TRBD2 is a possible D gene (5 bases). This CDR3 contains 14 residues. The V gene's germline CDR1 is SGHNT and CDR2 YENEEA. V shed 1 base and J shed 10 bases, with 14 bases lying between them. CDR3 amino acids: CASSLGVAGGEQFF. In nucleotides, the CDR3 is TGTGCCAGCAGCTTAGGGGTTGCGGGCGGGGAGCAGTTCTTC.

The genes are TRBV28 and TRBJ1-1, with D unclear. Germline lookup yields CDR1 MDHEN and CDR2 SYDVKM. The CDR3 has 14 amino acids. Trimming pared 7 bases from V and 5 bases from J, leaving 17 bases between. DNA for the CDR3: TGTGCCAGCACCCTCAGCGGGGTTAAAACTGAAGCTTTCTTT. Its translation is CASTLSGVKTEAFF.

V gene TRBV5-6 combines with J gene TRBJ2-7, with TRBD1 matching over 9 bases. Germline CDR1 reads SGHDT; CDR2 reads YYEEEE. The CDR3 runs 14 residues. The ends lost 7 bases at V and 0 bases at J; junction bases unmatched: 5. The CDR3 loop is CASGRDRASYEQYF. For the CDR3, the DNA is TGTGCCAGCGGCCGGGACAGGGCCTCCTACGAGCAGTACTTC.

This clone was detected once. The chain is built from TRBV4-3 and TRBJ1-4; D not certain. The V and J ends lost 1 base and 7 bases respectively, with 13 bases between them. In germline, CDR1 is LGHNA, CDR2 YSLEER. This CDR3 spans 15 amino acids. This CDR3 reads CASSQGKREAEKLFF. CDR3 nucleotides: TGCGCCAGCAGCCAAGGAAAAAGGGAGGCTGAAAAACTGTTTTTT.

The chain recombines TRBV10-3 with TRBJ1-3; D unclear. The CDR3 loop spans 14 amino acids. Germline V gene sequence: CDR1 ENHRY, CDR2 SYGVKD. Trimming cost V 10 bases and J 0 bases, with 13 bases left between them. In DNA form, the CDR3 reads TGTGCCAGCACCCCAGGCAGCTCTGGAAACACCATATATTTT. It encodes CASTPGSSGNTIYF.

The chain employs TRBV6-1 and TRBJ1-5; no reliable D call. V was pared by 5 bases and J by 2 bases, with 7 bases between. This CDR3 has 13 residues. Germline CDR1 and CDR2: MNHNS and SASEGT. Written as DNA, the CDR3 is TGTGCCAGCAGTTCTGAGGGCAATCAGCCCCAGCATTTT. Its translation: CASSSEGNQPQHF.

The chain joins TRBV9 to TRBJ2-1, with 11 bases that match TRBD2. There are 18 residues in the CDR3. Germline V gene data show CDR1 as SGDLS and CDR2 as YYNGEE. After removal of 4 bases from V and 0 bases from J, the junction contained 9 bases not matched to a gene. CDR3 sequence reads: CASSRGTSGESSYNEQFF. The CDR3 bases are TGTGCCAGCAGCCGCGGGACTAGCGGCGAGAGCTCCTACAATGAGCAGTTCTTC.

The V and J genes are TRBV6-5 and TRBJ1-2; TRBD1 might be the D (6 bases). Germline V CDR1 and CDR2: MNHEY, SVGAGI. The V and J ends lost 0 bases and 6 bases respectively, with 17 bases between them. CDR3 size: 16 residues. CDR3 sequence reads: CASSYSVFDRRDGYTF. CDR3 nucleotides: TGTGCCAGCAGTTACTCGGTCTTCGACAGGCGTGATGGCTACACCTTC.

Only a few counts were recorded for this clone. The chain carries TRBV7-3 and TRBJ1-2; D unresolved. Germline CDR1 reads SGHTA; CDR2 reads FQGTGA. The V end was cut by 5 bases, the J end by 4 bases, with 17 bases between. This CDR3 has 15 amino acids. CDR3 loop: CASSHDGNSGYGYTF. CDR3 nucleotide sequence: TGTGCCAGCAGCCACGACGGGAACTCAGGCTATGGCTACACCTTC.

The chain has TRBV9 and TRBJ1-4, with TRBD1 matching 9 bases. Germline CDR1 SGDLS, CDR2 YYNGEE. The CDR3 sequence is 15 residues long. The ends lost 5 bases at V and 7 bases at J; junction bases unmatched: 9. CDR3 sequence: CASSTTGTGFEKLFF. CDR3 nucleotides: TGTGCCAGCAGTACGACCGGGACAGGGTTTGAAAAACTGTTTTTT.

The chain is built from TRBV7-2 and TRBJ2-2, with 12 bases matching TRBD2. The V gene end was trimmed by 4 bases and the J gene end by 6 bases; junction bases not matched to a gene: 0. Germline lookup yields CDR1 SGHTA and CDR2 FQGNSA. The CDR3 consists of 14 residues. The CDR3 DNA reads as TGTGCCAGCAGCTGGACTAGCGGGGCCGGGGAGCTGTTTTTT. Amino acids: CASSWTSGAGELFF.

This chain links TRBV4-1 with TRBJ2-2, with TRBD2 matching 8 bases. The CDR3 contains 15 residues. V lost 3 bases and J lost 4; bases outside the gene matches: 4. CDR1 MGHRA and CDR2 YSYEKL come from the germline V gene. CDR3 amino acids: CASSHSGGATGELFF. CDR3 nucleotides: TGCGCCAGCAGCCACAGCGGGGGTGCCACCGGGGAGCTGTTTTTT.

The rearrangement links TRBV5-1 to TRBJ1-1, with D possibly TRBD1 on 6 matching bases. The CDR3 spans 13 residues. V was cut by 4 bases and J by 9 bases, with 16 bases left in between. Germline lookup yields CDR1 SGHRS and CDR2 YFSETQ. Written as DNA, the CDR3 is TGCGCCAGCAGCGAAGGAGGTGGACAGAAAGCTTTCTTT. Protein product: CASSEGGGQKAFF.

The chain couples TRBV5-1 to TRBJ1-1; 7 bases line up with TRBD1. CDR3 size: 13 residues. Unmatched junction bases numbered 5, after V lost 7 bases and J lost 2 bases. CDR1 is SGHRS, CDR2 YFSETQ, per germline. DNA of the CDR3: TGCGCCAGCGGACAGGCGACCAACACTGAAGCTTTCTTT. Protein sequence: CASGQATNTEAFF.

This clone turned up a few times. For the CDR3, the DNA is TGTGCCAGCAGCTTTCTGACAGGGATCTCCTACGAGCAGTACTTC. Protein product: CASSFLTGISYEQYF. The chain carries TRBV11-3 and TRBJ2-7, with TRBD1 matching 7 bases. V was pared by 3 bases and J by 0 bases, with 5 bases of the junction left unmatched. Germline lookup yields CDR1 SGHNT and CDR2 YENEEA. The CDR3 loop spans 15 amino acids.

The chain is built from TRBV2 and TRBJ1-5, with a tentative D call TRBD1 (6 bases). The CDR3 sequence is 14 residues long. CDR1 SNHLY and CDR2 FYNNEI come from the germline V gene. The V gene lost 6 bases and the J gene lost 3 bases, with 12 bases spanning the gap. CDR3 sequence: CASSFDRINQPQHF. The CDR3 region has the DNA TGTGCCAGCAGCTTTGACAGGATCAATCAGCCCCAGCATTTT. Using reference TRBV2 and TRBJ1-5 for the parts outside the CDR3, the full variable domain is EPEVTQTPSHQVTQMGQEVILRCVPISNHLYFYWYRQILGQKVEFLVSFYNNEISEKSEIFDDQFSVERPDGSNFTLKIRSTKLEDSAMYFCASSFDRINQPQHFGDGTRLSIL.

This rearrangement joins TRBV7-9 to TRBJ2-7, with TRBD2 matching over 8 bases. After removal of 5 bases from V and 3 bases from J, the junction contained 3 bases not matched to a gene. Germline-derived CDR1 and CDR2 are SEHNR and FQNEAQ (reference sequence). The CDR3 extends over 13 amino acids. The DNA of the CDR3 is TGTGCCAGCAGCCTCGGGGGGGGCTACGAGCAGTACTTC. This sequence encodes CASSLGGGYEQYF.

This clone was observed once. The V gene is TRBV5-8, the J gene TRBJ2-5, with TRBD2 identical over 13 bases. Germline V gene sequence: CDR1 SGHTS, CDR2 YDEGEE. V lost 6 bases and J lost 4; bases outside the gene matches: 6. The CDR3 contains 15 residues. The CDR3 region is CASIGLAGETETQYF. The CDR3 DNA sequence: TGTGCCAGCATCGGACTAGCGGGGGAAACAGAGACCCAGTACTTC.